This T cell receptor (beta chain) comes out of a study of T cell responses to AZD1222 COVID-19 vaccine. This clone showed up just a few times. Its antigen is not known. Germline values: CDR1 LNHDA, CDR2 SQIVND (reference sequence). CDR3 size: 13 residues. The V gene end was trimmed by 5 bases and the J gene end by 4 bases; junction bases not matched to a gene: 4. Clones were read by immunoSEQ multiplex PCR, and TCRdb kept only the in-frame ones, dropping some. The sample holds around 140,000 clones, 91% seen once. Findings and caveats of the study: The reported proportion of spike-specific TCRs targeting unmutated variant regions was nearly half. The donors showed a predominance of white British ancestry and of females, with possible underestimation of clonal diversity.

This chain uses TRBV19 with TRBJ1-1, with TRBD1 matching 7 bases. The specimen comprised peripheral blood, sampled 28 days after the second AZD1222 dose. This TCR came from an adult who received the AZD1222 COVID-19 vaccine. In DNA, the CDR3 is TGTGCCAGTAGTGAGTCAGGGGGCACTGAAGCTTTCTTT. This gives the protein CASSESGGTEAFF.